The clone carrying this T cell receptor beta chain appeared once. Looked up from germline, CDR1 is SGHDT and CDR2 is YYEEEE. This CDR3 is built from 12 residues. The J segment lost 15 bases and the V segment lost 4 bases, leaving 5 bases of the junction unmatched. The assay was immunoSEQ multiplex PCR, and TCRdb's table has in-frame clones only and misses some. The sample includes some 99,000 clones, approximately 93% seen only once; the top ten take 0.99%. These data are taken from a study of T cell changes during pregnancy in multiple sclerosis. The V call is TRBV5-6, the J call TRBJ2-1; 12 positions match TRBD2. This receptor was identified in a female donor with multiple sclerosis, enrolled in a pregnancy study. Sequenced here: peripheral blood, sampled after pregnancy. Written as DNA, the CDR3 is TGTGCCAGCAGCAAGACTAGCGGGAGATCGTTCTTC. It yields the protein CASSKTSGRSFF.